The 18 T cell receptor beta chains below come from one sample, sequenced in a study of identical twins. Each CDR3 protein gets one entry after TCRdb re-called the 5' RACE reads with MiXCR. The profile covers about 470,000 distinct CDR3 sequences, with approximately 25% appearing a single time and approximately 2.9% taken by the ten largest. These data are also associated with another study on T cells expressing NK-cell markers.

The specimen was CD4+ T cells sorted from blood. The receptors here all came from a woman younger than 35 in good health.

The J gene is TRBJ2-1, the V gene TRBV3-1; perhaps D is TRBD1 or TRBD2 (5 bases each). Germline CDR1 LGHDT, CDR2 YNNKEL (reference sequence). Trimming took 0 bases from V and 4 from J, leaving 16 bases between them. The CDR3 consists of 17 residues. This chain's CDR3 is CASSQDWGNRGYNEQFF. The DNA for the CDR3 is TGTGCCAGCAGCCAAGATTGGGGGAATAGGGGTTACAATGAGCAGTTCTTC.

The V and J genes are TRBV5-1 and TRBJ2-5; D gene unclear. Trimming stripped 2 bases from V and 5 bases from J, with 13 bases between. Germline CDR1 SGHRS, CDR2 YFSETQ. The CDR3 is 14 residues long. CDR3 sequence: CASSFKGRTETQYF. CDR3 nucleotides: TGCGCCAGCAGCTTCAAAGGGCGCACGGAGACCCAGTACTTC. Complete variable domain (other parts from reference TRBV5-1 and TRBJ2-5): KAGVTQTPRYLIKTRGQQVTLSCSPISGHRSVSWYQQTPGQGLQFLFEYFSETQRNKGNFPGRFSGRQFSNSRSEMNVSTLELGDSALYLCASSFKGRTETQYFGPGTRLLVL.

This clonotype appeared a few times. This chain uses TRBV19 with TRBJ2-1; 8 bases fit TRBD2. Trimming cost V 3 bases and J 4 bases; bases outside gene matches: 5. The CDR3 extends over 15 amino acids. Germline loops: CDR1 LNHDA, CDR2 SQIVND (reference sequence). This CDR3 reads CASSIRLAPYNEQFF. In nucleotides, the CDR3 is TGTGCCAGTAGTATTCGACTAGCGCCGTACAATGAGCAGTTCTTC.

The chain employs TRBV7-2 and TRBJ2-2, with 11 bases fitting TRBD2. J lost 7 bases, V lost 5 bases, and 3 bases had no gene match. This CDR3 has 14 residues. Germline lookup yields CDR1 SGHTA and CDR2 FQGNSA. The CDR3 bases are TGTGCCAGCAGCGTAACTAGCGGGAGCGGGGAGCTGTTTTTT. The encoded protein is CASSVTSGSGELFF.

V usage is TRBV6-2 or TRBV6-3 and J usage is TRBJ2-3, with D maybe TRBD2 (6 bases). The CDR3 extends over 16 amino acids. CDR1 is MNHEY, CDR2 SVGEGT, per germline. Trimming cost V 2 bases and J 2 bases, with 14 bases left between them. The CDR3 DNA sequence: TGTGCCAGCAGTTACCGTGAAGCGGGCCCCACAGATACGCAGTATTTT. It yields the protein CASSYREAGPTDTQYF.

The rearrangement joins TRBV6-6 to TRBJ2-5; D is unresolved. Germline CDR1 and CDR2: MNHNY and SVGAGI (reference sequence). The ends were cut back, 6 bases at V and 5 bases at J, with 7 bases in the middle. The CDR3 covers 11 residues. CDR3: CASSQPETQYF. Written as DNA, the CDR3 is TGTGCCAGCAGCCAACCGGAGACCCAGTACTTC.

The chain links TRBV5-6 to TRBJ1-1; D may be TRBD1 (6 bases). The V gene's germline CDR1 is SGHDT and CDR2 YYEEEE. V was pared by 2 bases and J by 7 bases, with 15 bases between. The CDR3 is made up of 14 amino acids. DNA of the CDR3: TGTGCCAGCAGCTTCTTGGGCGAAGGGGGTGAAGCTTTCTTT. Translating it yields CASSFLGEGGEAFF. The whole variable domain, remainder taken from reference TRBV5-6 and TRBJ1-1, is DAGVTQSPTHLIKTRGQQVTLRCSPKSGHDTVSWYQQALGQGPQFIFQYYEEEERQRGNFPDRFSGHQFPNYSSELNVNALLLGDSALYLCASSFLGEGGEAFFGQGTRLTVV.

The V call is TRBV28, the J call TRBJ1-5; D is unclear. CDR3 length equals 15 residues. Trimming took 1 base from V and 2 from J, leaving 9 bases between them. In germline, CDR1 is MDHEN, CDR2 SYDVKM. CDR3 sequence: CASSLYARGNQPQHF. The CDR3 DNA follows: TGTGCCAGCAGTTTATATGCCCGGGGCAATCAGCCCCAGCATTTT. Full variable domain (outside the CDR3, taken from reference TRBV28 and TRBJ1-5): DVKVTQSSRYLVKRTGEKVFLECVQDMDHENMFWYRQDPGLGLRLIYFSYDVKMKEKGDIPEGYSVSREKKERFSLILESASTNQTSMYLCASSLYARGNQPQHFGDGTRLSIL.

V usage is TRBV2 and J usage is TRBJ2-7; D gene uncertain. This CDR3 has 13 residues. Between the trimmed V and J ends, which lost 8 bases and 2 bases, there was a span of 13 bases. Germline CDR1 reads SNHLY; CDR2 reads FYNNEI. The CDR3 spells CASSKSVAYEQYF. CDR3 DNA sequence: TGTGCCAGCTCCAAGTCGGTGGCCTACGAGCAGTACTTC.

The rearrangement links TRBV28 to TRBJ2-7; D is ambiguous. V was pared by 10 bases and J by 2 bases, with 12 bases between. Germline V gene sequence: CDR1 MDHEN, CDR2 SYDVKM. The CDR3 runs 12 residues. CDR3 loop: CATLGIPYEQYF. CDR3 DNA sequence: TGTGCCACCTTGGGGATTCCCTACGAGCAGTACTTC. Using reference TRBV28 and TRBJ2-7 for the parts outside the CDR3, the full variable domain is DVKVTQSSRYLVKRTGEKVFLECVQDMDHENMFWYRQDPGLGLRLIYFSYDVKMKEKGDIPEGYSVSREKKERFSLILESASTNQTSMYLCATLGIPYEQYFGPGTRLTVT.

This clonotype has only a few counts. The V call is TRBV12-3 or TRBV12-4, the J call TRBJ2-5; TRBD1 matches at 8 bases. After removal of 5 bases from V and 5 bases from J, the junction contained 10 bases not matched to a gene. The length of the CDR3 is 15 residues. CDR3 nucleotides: TGTGCCAGCAGTCCCGCTCAGGGGGCGTACGAGACCCAGTACTTC. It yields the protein CASSPAQGAYETQYF.

CDR3 protein: CASSQGPRDIQYF. In DNA, the CDR3 is TGTGCCAGCAGCCAGGGCCCCCGGGACATTCAGTACTTC. The genes are TRBV14 and TRBJ2-4; D remains unclear. The germline V gene encodes CDR1 SGHDN and CDR2 FVKESK. There are 13 residues in the CDR3. V lost 3 bases and J lost 8, with 11 bases in between. The full variable domain, with the rest looked up from reference TRBV14 and TRBJ2-4, is EAGVTQFPSHSVIEKGQTVTLRCDPISGHDNLYWYRRVMGKEIKFLLHFVKESKQDESGMPNNRFLAERTGGTYSTLKVQPAELEDSGVYFCASSQGPRDIQYFGAGTRLSVL.

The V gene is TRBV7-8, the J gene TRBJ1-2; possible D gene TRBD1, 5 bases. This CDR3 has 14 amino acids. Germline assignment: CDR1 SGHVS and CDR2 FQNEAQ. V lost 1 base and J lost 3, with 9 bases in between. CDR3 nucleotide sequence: TGTGCCAGCAGCTTAGTCCAGGGACACTATGGCTACACCTTC. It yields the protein CASSLVQGHYGYTF. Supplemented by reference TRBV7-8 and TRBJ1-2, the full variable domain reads GAGVSQSPRYKVAKRGQDVALRCDPISGHVSLFWYQQALGQGPEFLTYFQNEAQLDKSGLPSDRFFAERPEGSVSTLKIQRTQQEDSAVYLCASSLVQGHYGYTFGSGTRLTVV.

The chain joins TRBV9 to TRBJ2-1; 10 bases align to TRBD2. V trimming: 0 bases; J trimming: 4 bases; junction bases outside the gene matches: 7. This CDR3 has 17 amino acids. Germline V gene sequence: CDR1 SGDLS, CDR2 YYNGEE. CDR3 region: CASSVGIQLAGYNEQFF. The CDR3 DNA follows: TGTGCCAGCAGCGTAGGAATTCAACTAGCGGGATACAATGAGCAGTTCTTC.

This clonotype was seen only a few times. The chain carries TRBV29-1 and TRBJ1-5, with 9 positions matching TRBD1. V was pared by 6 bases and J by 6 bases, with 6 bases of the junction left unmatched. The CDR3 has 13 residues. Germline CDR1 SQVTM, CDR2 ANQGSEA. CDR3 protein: CSVGTGTSQPQHF. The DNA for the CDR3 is TGCAGCGTGGGGACAGGGACGAGTCAGCCCCAGCATTTT.

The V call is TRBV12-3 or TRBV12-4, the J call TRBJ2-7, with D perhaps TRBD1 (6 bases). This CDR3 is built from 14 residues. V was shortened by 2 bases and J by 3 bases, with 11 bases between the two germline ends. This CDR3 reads CASSLSQGSYEQYF. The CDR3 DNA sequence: TGTGCCAGCAGTTTATCTCAGGGGAGCTACGAGCAGTACTTC.

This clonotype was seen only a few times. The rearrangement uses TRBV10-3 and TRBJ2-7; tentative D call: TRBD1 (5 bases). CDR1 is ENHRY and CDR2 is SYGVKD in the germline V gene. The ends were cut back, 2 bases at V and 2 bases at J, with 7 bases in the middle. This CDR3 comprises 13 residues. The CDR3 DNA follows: TGTGCCATCAGTGAGCAGGGCACCTACGAGCAGTACTTC. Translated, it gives CAISEQGTYEQYF.

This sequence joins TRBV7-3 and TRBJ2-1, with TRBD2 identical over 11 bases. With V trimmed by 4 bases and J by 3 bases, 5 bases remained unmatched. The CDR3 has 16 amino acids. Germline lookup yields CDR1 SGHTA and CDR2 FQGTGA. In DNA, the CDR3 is TGTGCCAGCAGCTCTTTAACTAGCGGGGGCTACAATGAGCAGTTCTTC. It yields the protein CASSSLTSGGYNEQFF.